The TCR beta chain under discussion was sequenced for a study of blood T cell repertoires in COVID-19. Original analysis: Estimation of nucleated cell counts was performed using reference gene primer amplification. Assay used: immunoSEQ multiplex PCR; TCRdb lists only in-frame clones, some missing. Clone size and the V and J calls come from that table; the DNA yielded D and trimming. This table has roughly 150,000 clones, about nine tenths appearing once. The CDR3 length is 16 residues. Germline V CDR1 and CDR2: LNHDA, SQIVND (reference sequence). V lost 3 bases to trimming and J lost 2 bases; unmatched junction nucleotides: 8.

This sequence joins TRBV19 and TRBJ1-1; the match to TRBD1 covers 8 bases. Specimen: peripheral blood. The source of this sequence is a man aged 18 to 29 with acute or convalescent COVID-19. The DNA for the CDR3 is TGTGCCAGTAGTATTATTGAGGGGACAGGTAACACTGAAGCTTTCTTT. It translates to CASSIIEGTGNTEAFF.